These T cell receptor beta chains were read from a single sample in a study of naive and memory T cell subsets. Each CDR3 protein gets one entry after TCRdb re-called the 5' RACE reads with MiXCR. The table has tens of thousands of distinct CDR3 sequences, 4% to 5% seen once. The receptors stem from a male donor in good health. Each CDR3 is given with its conserved first and last residue. Each record gives: CDR3 protein, CDR3 DNA, clone size, D gene, J gene, V gene. The D gene is left open where the match is weak. The size entry is marked missing in some rows and otherwise reads once, few, many or a size class.

CDR3 protein: CASSQLTLGGPQPQHF; CDR3 DNA: TGTGCCAGCAGCCAACTAACGCTGGGCGGACCTCAGCCCCAGCATTTT; clone size: many; D gene: NA; J gene: TRBJ1-5; V gene: TRBV7-9
CDR3 protein: CASGLPSLLDRGRTGELFF; CDR3 DNA: TGTGCTAGTGGTTTGCCTTCACTCCTGGACAGGGGGCGTACCGGGGAGCTGTTTTTT; clone size: many; D gene: TRBD1; J gene: TRBJ2-2; V gene: TRBV12-5
CDR3 protein: CSASRGGVTQYF; CDR3 DNA: TGCAGTGCGTCCCGGGGGGGCGTGACGCAGTATTTT; clone size: many; D gene: TRBD2; J gene: TRBJ2-3; V gene: TRBV20-1
CDR3 protein: CASSQDLAGGPDTQYF; CDR3 DNA: TGCGCCAGCAGCCAAGATCTAGCGGGGGGCCCAGATACGCAGTATTTT; clone size: medium-sized; D gene: TRBD2; J gene: TRBJ2-3; V gene: TRBV4-3
CDR3 protein: CASRSFGETGELFF; CDR3 DNA: TGTGCCAGCAGATCGTTTGGAGAGACCGGGGAGCTGTTTTTT; clone size: many; D gene: NA; J gene: TRBJ2-2; V gene: TRBV3-1
CDR3 protein: CASSLGAGGGQETQYF; CDR3 DNA: TGTGCCAGCAGCTTGGGGGCAGGGGGAGGGCAAGAGACCCAGTACTTC; clone size: many; D gene: NA; J gene: TRBJ2-5; V gene: TRBV5-4
CDR3 protein: CASSLGFSTDTQYF; CDR3 DNA: TGTGCCAGCAGCTTAGGGTTTAGCACAGATACGCAGTATTTT; clone size: many; D gene: NA; J gene: TRBJ2-3; V gene: TRBV7-2
CDR3 protein: CASSLYQDNEQFF; CDR3 DNA: TGTGCCAGCAGCCTCTACCAGGACAATGAGCAGTTCTTC; clone size: NA; D gene: NA; J gene: TRBJ2-1; V gene: TRBV14
CDR3 protein: CASSPDRGSGELFF; CDR3 DNA: TGTGCCAGCAGCCCAGACAGAGGGTCCGGGGAGCTGTTTTTT; clone size: many; D gene: NA; J gene: TRBJ2-2; V gene: TRBV28
CDR3 protein: CASRWRVASGGLPGELFF; CDR3 DNA: TGTGCCAGCAGATGGAGGGTGGCTAGCGGGGGCCTGCCCGGGGAGCTGTTTTTT; clone size: many; D gene: TRBD2; J gene: TRBJ2-2; V gene: TRBV12-3/TRBV12-4
CDR3 protein: CSAALELMNGYTF; CDR3 DNA: TGCAGCGCTGCGCTTGAGCTGATGAATGGCTACACCTTC; clone size: many; D gene: NA; J gene: TRBJ1-2; V gene: TRBV29-1
CDR3 protein: CASSSRGVSTDTQYF; CDR3 DNA: TGTGCCAGCAGCTCCCGGGGGGTCTCCACAGATACGCAGTATTTT; clone size: many; D gene: NA; J gene: TRBJ2-3; V gene: TRBV21-1
CDR3 protein: CASSRTLNSPLHF; CDR3 DNA: TGTGCCAGCAGTAGGACATTGAATTCACCCCTCCACTTT; clone size: many; D gene: NA; J gene: TRBJ1-6; V gene: TRBV12-3/TRBV12-4
CDR3 protein: CASSLVGGTTGELFF; CDR3 DNA: TGCGCCAGCAGCTTGGTAGGCGGCACTACCGGGGAGCTGTTTTTT; clone size: many; D gene: NA; J gene: TRBJ2-2; V gene: TRBV5-1
CDR3 protein: CASSLSGYSGTELSGNTIYF; CDR3 DNA: TGTGCCAGCAGCTTGTCTGGTTATTCCGGGACAGAACTCTCTGGAAACACCATATATTTT; clone size: many; D gene: TRBD1; J gene: TRBJ1-3; V gene: TRBV7-9
CDR3 protein: CASSQDADTQYF; CDR3 DNA: TGTGCCAGCAGCCAAGACGCAGATACGCAGTATTTT; clone size: many; D gene: NA; J gene: TRBJ2-3; V gene: TRBV3-1
CDR3 protein: CASTVTRTGDHSPLHF; CDR3 DNA: TGTGCCAGCACCGTTACCCGGACAGGGGACCATTCACCCCTCCACTTT; clone size: many; D gene: TRBD1; J gene: TRBJ1-6; V gene: TRBV27
CDR3 protein: CASSPGGAHDYEQYF; CDR3 DNA: TGTGCCAGCAGCCCCGGGGGGGCCCATGACTACGAGCAGTACTTC; clone size: few; D gene: TRBD2; J gene: TRBJ2-7; V gene: TRBV7-2
CDR3 protein: CSVGSPGQFYEQYF; CDR3 DNA: TGCAGCGTTGGATCGCCGGGACAGTTCTACGAGCAGTACTTC; clone size: many; D gene: TRBD1; J gene: TRBJ2-7; V gene: TRBV29-1
CDR3 protein: CSVEDRANRVYNEQFF; CDR3 DNA: TGCAGCGTTGAAGATCGAGCTAACCGGGTTTACAATGAGCAGTTCTTC; clone size: many; D gene: NA; J gene: TRBJ2-1; V gene: TRBV29-1
CDR3 protein: CASSKGLGTTGTDTQYF; CDR3 DNA: TGTGCCAGCAGCAAAGGCTTGGGGACAACTGGCACAGATACGCAGTATTTT; clone size: many; D gene: NA; J gene: TRBJ2-3; V gene: TRBV7-8
CDR3 protein: CASRSGGSETQYF; CDR3 DNA: TGTGCCAGCAGATCAGGGGGTTCGGAGACCCAGTACTTC; clone size: few; D gene: TRBD1; J gene: TRBJ2-5; V gene: TRBV12-3/TRBV12-4
CDR3 protein: CASSVTGHSAEAQHF; CDR3 DNA: TGTGCCAGCAGCGTCACGGGGCACTCAGCTGAGGCCCAGCATTTT; clone size: many; D gene: NA; J gene: TRBJ1-5; V gene: TRBV7-2
CDR3 protein: CASSESAGRVIQYF; CDR3 DNA: TGTGCCAGCAGTGAATCAGCAGGCCGGGTCATTCAGTACTTC; clone size: once; D gene: NA; J gene: TRBJ2-4; V gene: TRBV6-1
CDR3 protein: CASSLRQTYEQYF; CDR3 DNA: TGTGCCAGCAGCTTAAGACAGACCTACGAGCAGTACTTC; clone size: many; D gene: NA; J gene: TRBJ2-7; V gene: TRBV7-9
CDR3 protein: CSVGRGGGSTGELFF; CDR3 DNA: TGCAGCGTTGGGAGAGGGGGCGGGAGCACCGGGGAGCTGTTTTTT; clone size: NA; D gene: NA; J gene: TRBJ2-2; V gene: TRBV29-1
CDR3 protein: CASSYGGTSGRETQYF; CDR3 DNA: TGTGCCAGCAGTTACGGCGGGACTAGCGGGAGGGAGACCCAGTACTTC; clone size: many; D gene: TRBD2; J gene: TRBJ2-5; V gene: TRBV6-5
CDR3 protein: CSARVGGGEDTQYF; CDR3 DNA: TGCAGTGCTAGAGTAGGTGGGGGGGAAGATACGCAGTATTTT; clone size: medium-sized; D gene: TRBD2; J gene: TRBJ2-3; V gene: TRBV20-1
CDR3 protein: CASSLTGTGIEDQPQHF; CDR3 DNA: TGTGCCAGCAGCTTAACCGGGACAGGGATTGAGGATCAGCCCCAGCATTTT; clone size: NA; D gene: TRBD1; J gene: TRBJ1-5; V gene: TRBV5-6
CDR3 protein: CASSARDIQYF; CDR3 DNA: TGTGCCAGCAGTGCCAGGGACATTCAGTACTTC; clone size: many; D gene: NA; J gene: TRBJ2-4; V gene: TRBV6-1
CDR3 protein: CSAMNRDSQNTEAFF; CDR3 DNA: TGCAGTGCTATGAACCGGGACAGCCAGAACACTGAAGCTTTCTTT; clone size: few; D gene: TRBD1; J gene: TRBJ1-1; V gene: TRBV20-1
CDR3 protein: CASSPLSGSSYNEQFF; CDR3 DNA: TGTGCCAGCAGCCCACTCAGCGGAAGCTCCTACAATGAGCAGTTCTTC; clone size: many; D gene: NA; J gene: TRBJ2-1; V gene: TRBV5-5
CDR3 protein: CSATVGAASQETQYF; CDR3 DNA: TGCAGTGCCACTGTTGGAGCGGCCAGCCAAGAGACCCAGTACTTC; clone size: many; D gene: NA; J gene: TRBJ2-5; V gene: TRBV20-1
CDR3 protein: CASSLAPLAVSSYNEQFF; CDR3 DNA: TGCGCCAGCAGCTTGGCCCCCTTAGCGGTCAGCTCCTACAATGAGCAGTTCTTC; clone size: many; D gene: NA; J gene: TRBJ2-1; V gene: TRBV5-1
CDR3 protein: CASVVTPGQAYNEQFF; CDR3 DNA: TGCGCCAGCGTAGTTACTCCGGGACAGGCCTACAATGAGCAGTTCTTC; clone size: many; D gene: TRBD1; J gene: TRBJ2-1; V gene: TRBV5-1
CDR3 protein: CSVEAGSNGYTF; CDR3 DNA: TGCAGCGTTGAAGCAGGGAGTAATGGTTACACCTTC; clone size: many; D gene: NA; J gene: TRBJ1-2; V gene: TRBV29-1
CDR3 protein: CASSLSQGNTDTQYF; CDR3 DNA: TGTGCCAGCTCACTTTCACAGGGGAACACAGATACGCAGTATTTT; clone size: many; D gene: TRBD1; J gene: TRBJ2-3; V gene: TRBV18
CDR3 protein: CSVEDGGWAGNEQFF; CDR3 DNA: TGCAGCGTTGAAGACGGGGGATGGGCGGGGAATGAGCAGTTCTTC; clone size: many; D gene: NA; J gene: TRBJ2-1; V gene: TRBV29-1
CDR3 protein: CASSQNHGGVGEGMNTEAFF; CDR3 DNA: TGCGCCAGCAGCCAAAATCACGGGGGAGTGGGGGAGGGGATGAACACTGAAGCTTTCTTT; clone size: many; D gene: NA; J gene: TRBJ1-1; V gene: TRBV4-1
CDR3 protein: CASSAGTAQETQYF; CDR3 DNA: TGTGCCAGTAGTGCGGGGACAGCCCAAGAGACCCAGTACTTC; clone size: NA; D gene: NA; J gene: TRBJ2-5; V gene: TRBV19
CDR3 protein: CASSPSGSYYNEQFF; CDR3 DNA: TGTGCCAGCAGCCCAAGCGGGAGTTACTACAATGAGCAGTTCTTC; clone size: many; D gene: TRBD2; J gene: TRBJ2-1; V gene: TRBV7-3
CDR3 protein: CSARDLQGTVDEQYF; CDR3 DNA: TGCAGTGCTAGAGATCTACAGGGTACCGTGGACGAGCAGTACTTC; clone size: many; D gene: NA; J gene: TRBJ2-7; V gene: TRBV20-1
CDR3 protein: CASSSDRAGANVLTF; CDR3 DNA: TGTGCCAGTAGTAGCGACAGGGCTGGGGCCAACGTCCTGACTTTC; clone size: many; D gene: TRBD1; J gene: TRBJ2-6; V gene: TRBV19
CDR3 protein: CSVYGGDPYEQYF; CDR3 DNA: TGCAGCGTTTATGGGGGGGACCCCTACGAGCAGTACTTC; clone size: many; D gene: TRBD2; J gene: TRBJ2-7; V gene: TRBV29-1
CDR3 protein: CASSGTRTDTQYF; CDR3 DNA: TGTGCCAGTAGTGGGACGCGCACAGATACGCAGTATTTT; clone size: few; D gene: NA; J gene: TRBJ2-3; V gene: TRBV19